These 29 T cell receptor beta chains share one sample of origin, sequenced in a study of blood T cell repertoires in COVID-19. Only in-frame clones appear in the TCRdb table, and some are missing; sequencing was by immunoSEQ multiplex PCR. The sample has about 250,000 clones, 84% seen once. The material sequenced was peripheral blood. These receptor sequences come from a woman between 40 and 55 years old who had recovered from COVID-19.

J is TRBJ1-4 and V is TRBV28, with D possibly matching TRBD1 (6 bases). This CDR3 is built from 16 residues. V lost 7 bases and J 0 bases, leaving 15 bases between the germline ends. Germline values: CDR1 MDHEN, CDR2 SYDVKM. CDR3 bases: TGTGCCAGCACCTCAGGGGCGACATCAACTAATGAAAAACTGTTTTTT. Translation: CASTSGATSTNEKLFF.

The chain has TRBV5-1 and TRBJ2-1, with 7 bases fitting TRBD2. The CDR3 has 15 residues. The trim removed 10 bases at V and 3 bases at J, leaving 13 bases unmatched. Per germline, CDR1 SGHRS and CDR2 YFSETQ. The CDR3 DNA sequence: TGCGCCTGCACTGTCGTTGCGGGAGTCTACAATGAGCAGTTCTTC. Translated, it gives CACTVVAGVYNEQFF.

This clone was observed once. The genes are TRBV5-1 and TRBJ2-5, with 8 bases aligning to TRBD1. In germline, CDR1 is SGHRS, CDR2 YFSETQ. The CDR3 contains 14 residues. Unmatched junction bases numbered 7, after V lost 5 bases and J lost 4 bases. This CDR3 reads CASSLQGALETQYF. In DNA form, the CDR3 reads TGCGCCAGCAGTCTCCAGGGGGCGTTAGAGACCCAGTACTTC.

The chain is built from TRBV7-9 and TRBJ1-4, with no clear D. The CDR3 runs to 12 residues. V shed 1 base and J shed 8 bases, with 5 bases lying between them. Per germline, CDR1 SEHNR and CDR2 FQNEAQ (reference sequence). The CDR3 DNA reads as TGTGCCAGCAGCTTAGTTGGCGAAAAACTGTTTTTT. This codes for CASSLVGEKLFF.

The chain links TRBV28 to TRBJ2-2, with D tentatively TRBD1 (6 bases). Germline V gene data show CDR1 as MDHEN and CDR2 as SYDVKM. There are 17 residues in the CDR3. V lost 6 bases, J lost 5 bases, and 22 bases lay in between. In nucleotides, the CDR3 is TGTGCCAGCAGGACTACAGGGTACAGAGGTTGGACCGGGGAGCTGTTTTTT. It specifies CASRTTGYRGWTGELFF.

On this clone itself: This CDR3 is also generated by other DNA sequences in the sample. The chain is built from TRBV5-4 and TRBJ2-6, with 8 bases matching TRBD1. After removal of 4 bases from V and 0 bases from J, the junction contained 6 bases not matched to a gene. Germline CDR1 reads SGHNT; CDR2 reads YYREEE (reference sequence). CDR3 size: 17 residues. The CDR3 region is CASSPQGAGSGANVLTF. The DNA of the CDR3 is TGTGCCAGCAGCCCGCAGGGGGCTGGCTCTGGGGCCAACGTCCTGACTTTC. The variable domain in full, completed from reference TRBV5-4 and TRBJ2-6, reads ETGVTQSPTHLIKTRGQQVTLRCSSQSGHNTVSWYQQALGQGPQFIFQYYREEENGRGNFPPRFSGLQFPNYSSELNVNALELDDSALYLCASSPQGAGSGANVLTFGAGSRLTVL.

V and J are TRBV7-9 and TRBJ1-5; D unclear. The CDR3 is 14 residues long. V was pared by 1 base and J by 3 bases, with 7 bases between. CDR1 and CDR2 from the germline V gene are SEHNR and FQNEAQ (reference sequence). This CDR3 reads CASSLGSVNQPQHF. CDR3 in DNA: TGTGCCAGCAGCTTAGGCAGCGTCAATCAGCCCCAGCATTTT.

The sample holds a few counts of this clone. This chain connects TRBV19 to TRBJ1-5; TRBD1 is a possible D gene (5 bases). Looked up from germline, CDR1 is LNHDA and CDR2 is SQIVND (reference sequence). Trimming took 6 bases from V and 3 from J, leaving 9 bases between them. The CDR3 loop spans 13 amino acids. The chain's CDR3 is CASSRQLNQPQHF. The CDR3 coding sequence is TGTGCCAGTAGCCGACAGCTCAATCAGCCCCAGCATTTT.

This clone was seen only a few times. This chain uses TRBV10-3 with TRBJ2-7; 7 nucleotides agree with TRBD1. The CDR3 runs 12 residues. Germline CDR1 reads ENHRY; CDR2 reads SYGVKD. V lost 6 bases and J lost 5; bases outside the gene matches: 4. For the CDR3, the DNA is TGTGCCATCAGCGAAGGGGGCCACGAGCAGTACTTC. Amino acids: CAISEGGHEQYF.

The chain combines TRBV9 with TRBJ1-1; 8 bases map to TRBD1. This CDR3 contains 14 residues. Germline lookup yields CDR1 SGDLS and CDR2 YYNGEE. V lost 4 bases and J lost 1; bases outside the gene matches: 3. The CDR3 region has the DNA TGTGCCAGCAGCCAAGGACAGGGGAACACTGAAGCTTTCTTT. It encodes CASSQGQGNTEAFF.

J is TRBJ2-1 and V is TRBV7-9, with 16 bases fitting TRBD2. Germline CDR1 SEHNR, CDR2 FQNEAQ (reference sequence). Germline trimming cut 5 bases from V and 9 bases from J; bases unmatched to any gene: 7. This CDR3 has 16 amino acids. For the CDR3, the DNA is TGTGCCAGCAGCAAGGGGACTAGCGGGGGGGCCGGTGAGCAGTTCTTC. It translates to CASSKGTSGGAGEQFF.

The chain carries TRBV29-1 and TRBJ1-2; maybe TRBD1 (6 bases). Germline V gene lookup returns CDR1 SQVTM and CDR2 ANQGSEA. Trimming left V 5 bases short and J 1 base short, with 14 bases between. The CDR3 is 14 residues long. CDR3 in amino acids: CSVPGGRGNYGYTF. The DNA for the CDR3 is TGCAGCGTTCCCGGGGGGCGCGGTAACTATGGCTACACCTTC.

The CDR3 sequence is CATSRDWQRTDTQYF. The CDR3 DNA sequence: TGTGCCACCAGCAGAGATTGGCAACGCACAGATACGCAGTATTTT. The genes are TRBV15 and TRBJ2-3, with D uncertain. This CDR3 spans 15 amino acids. V was pared by 0 bases and J by 1 base, with 8 bases between. Germline lookup yields CDR1 LNHNV and CDR2 YYDKDF (reference sequence).

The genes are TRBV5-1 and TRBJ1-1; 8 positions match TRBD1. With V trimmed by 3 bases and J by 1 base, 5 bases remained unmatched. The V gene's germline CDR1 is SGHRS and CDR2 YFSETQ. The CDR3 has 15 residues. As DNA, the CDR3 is TGCGCCAGCAGCTCAGTGGGGACAGGGAACACTGAAGCTTTCTTT. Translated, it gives CASSSVGTGNTEAFF.

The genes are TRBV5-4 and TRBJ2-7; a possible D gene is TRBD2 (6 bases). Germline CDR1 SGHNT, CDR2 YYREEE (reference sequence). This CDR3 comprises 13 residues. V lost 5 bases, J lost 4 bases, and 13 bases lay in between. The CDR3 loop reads CASRNGTFYEQYF. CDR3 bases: TGTGCCAGCAGAAACGGGACTTTTTACGAGCAGTACTTC. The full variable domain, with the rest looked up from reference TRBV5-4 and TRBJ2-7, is ETGVTQSPTHLIKTRGQQVTLRCSSQSGHNTVSWYQQALGQGPQFIFQYYREEENGRGNFPPRFSGLQFPNYSSELNVNALELDDSALYLCASRNGTFYEQYFGPGTRLTVT.

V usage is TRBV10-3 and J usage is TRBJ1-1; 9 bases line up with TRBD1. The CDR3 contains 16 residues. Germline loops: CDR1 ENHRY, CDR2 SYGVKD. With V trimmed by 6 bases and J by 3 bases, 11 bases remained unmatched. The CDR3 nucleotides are TGTGCCATCAGAACAGGGGGCGCTAGGGTGGACACTGAAGCTTTCTTT. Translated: CAIRTGGARVDTEAFF.

CDR3 nucleotide sequence: TGTGCCAGCAGGGCAGGGGGCGCAGTAGGCTATGGCTACACCTTC. Its protein is CASRAGGAVGYGYTF. V usage is TRBV5-4 and J usage is TRBJ1-2; 8 nucleotides align to TRBD1. J gave up 4 bases and V 5 bases, and 10 bases lay outside the gene matches. Germline CDR1 and CDR2: SGHNT and YYREEE (reference sequence). The CDR3 consists of 15 residues.

The CDR3, as DNA: TGTGCCAGCAGTAGACGACTAGCGGGGGGCACAGATACGCAGTATTTT. Translated, it gives CASSRRLAGGTDTQYF. The rearrangement links TRBV11-1 to TRBJ2-3; 12 bases match TRBD2. This CDR3 region has 16 residues. Germline lookup yields CDR1 SGHAT and CDR2 FQDESV (reference sequence). J was trimmed by 1 base and V by 6 bases; bases with no gene match: 5. The full variable domain, in which reference TRBV11-1 and TRBJ2-3 provide the parts outside the CDR3, is EAEVAQSPRYKITEKSQAVAFWCDPISGHATLYWYRQILGQGPELLVQFQDESVVDDSQLPKDRFSAERLKGVDSTLKIQPAELGDSAMYLCASSRRLAGGTDTQYFGPGTRLTVL.

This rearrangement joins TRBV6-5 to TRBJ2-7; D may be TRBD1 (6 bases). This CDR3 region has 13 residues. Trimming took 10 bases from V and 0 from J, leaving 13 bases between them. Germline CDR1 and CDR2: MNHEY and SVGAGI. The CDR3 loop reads CANPDRSSYEQYF. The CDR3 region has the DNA TGTGCCAACCCCGACAGGAGCTCCTACGAGCAGTACTTC.

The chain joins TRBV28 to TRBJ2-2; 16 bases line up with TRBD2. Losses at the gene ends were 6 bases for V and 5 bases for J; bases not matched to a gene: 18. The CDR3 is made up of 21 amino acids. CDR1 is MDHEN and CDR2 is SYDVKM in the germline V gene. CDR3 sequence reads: CASSSLPGTSGGALRTGELFF. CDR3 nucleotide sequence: TGTGCCAGCAGCTCACTTCCCGGGACTAGCGGGGGGGCTTTAAGAACCGGGGAGCTGTTTTTT.

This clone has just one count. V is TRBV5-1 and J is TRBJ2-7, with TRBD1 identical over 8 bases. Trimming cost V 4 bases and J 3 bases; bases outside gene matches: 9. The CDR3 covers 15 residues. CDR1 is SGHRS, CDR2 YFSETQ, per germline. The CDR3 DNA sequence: TGCGCCAGCAGCCCTGGACAGGGACCTTACTACGAGCAGTACTTC. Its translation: CASSPGQGPYYEQYF.

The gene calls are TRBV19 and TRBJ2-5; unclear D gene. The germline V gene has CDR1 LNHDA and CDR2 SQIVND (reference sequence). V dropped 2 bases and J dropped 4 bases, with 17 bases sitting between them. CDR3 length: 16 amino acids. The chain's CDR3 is CASSIPPRGPVETQYF. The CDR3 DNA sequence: TGTGCCAGTAGTATACCCCCTAGAGGCCCTGTAGAGACCCAGTACTTC.

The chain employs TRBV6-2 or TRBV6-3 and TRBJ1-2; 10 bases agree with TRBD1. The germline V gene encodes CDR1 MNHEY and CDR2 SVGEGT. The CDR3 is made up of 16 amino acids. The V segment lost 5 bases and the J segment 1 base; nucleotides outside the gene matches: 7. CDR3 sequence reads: CASSPQDRGRNYGYTF. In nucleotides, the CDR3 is TGTGCCAGCAGTCCCCAAGACAGGGGGCGTAACTATGGCTACACCTTC.

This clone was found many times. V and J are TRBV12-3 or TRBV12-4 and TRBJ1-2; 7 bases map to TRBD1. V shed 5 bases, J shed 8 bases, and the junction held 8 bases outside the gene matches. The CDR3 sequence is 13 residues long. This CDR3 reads CASSTSGGRGYTF. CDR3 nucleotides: TGTGCCAGCAGTACTTCAGGGGGTCGAGGCTACACCTTC.

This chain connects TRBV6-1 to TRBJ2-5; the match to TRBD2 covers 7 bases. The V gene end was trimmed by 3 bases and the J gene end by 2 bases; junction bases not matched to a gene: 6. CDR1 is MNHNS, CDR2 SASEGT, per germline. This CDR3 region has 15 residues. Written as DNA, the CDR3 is TGTGCCAGCAGTGATTTCGGGGGGTTACAAGAGACCCAGTACTTC. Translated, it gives CASSDFGGLQETQYF.

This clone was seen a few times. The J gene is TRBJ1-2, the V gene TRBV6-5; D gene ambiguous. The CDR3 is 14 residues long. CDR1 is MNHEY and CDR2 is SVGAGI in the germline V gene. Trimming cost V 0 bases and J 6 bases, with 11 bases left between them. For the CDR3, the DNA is TGTGCCAGCAGTTACTCTTCCCTCGGGGATGGCTACACCTTC. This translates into CASSYSSLGDGYTF.

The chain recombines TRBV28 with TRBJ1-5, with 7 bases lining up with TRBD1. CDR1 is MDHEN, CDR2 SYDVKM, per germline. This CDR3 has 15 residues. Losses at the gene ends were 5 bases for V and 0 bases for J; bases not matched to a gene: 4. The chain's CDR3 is CASSPGTVSNQPQHF. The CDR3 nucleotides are TGTGCCAGCAGTCCCGGGACAGTTAGCAATCAGCCCCAGCATTTT. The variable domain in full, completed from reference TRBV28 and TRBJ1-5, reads DVKVTQSSRYLVKRTGEKVFLECVQDMDHENMFWYRQDPGLGLRLIYFSYDVKMKEKGDIPEGYSVSREKKERFSLILESASTNQTSMYLCASSPGTVSNQPQHFGDGTRLSIL.

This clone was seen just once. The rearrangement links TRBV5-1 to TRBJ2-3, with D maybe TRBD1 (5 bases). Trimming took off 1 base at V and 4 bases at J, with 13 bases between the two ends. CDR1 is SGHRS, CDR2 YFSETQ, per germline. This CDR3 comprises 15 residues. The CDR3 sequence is CASSLSTGEADTQYF. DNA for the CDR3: TGCGCCAGCAGCTTGAGTACAGGCGAGGCAGATACGCAGTATTTT.

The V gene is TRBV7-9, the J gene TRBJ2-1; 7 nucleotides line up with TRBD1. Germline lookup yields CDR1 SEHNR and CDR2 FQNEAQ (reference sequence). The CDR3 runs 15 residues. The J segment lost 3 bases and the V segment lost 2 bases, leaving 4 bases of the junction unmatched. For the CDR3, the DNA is TGTGCCAGCAGCTTAACAGGGGTAGACTACAATGAGCAGTTCTTC. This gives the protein CASSLTGVDYNEQFF.